One sample yielded the 23 T cell receptor beta chains listed below, sequenced in a study of identical twins. Via MiXCR, TCRdb re-called the 5' RACE reads, giving one row per CDR3 protein. The repertoire holds just under 650,000 distinct CDR3 sequences, with roughly 7.1% as singletons. The data were also submitted as part of a second study, on yellow fever vaccine responses in identical twins.

The specimen was PBMCs. These receptors were obtained from a woman under 30 in good health.

The chain employs TRBV20-1 and TRBJ2-3; 8 bases line up with TRBD2. The germline CDR1 and CDR2 sequences are DFQATT and SNEGSKA (reference sequence). The CDR3 extends over 16 amino acids. With 2 bases clipped from V and 2 bases from J, the junction kept 9 bases outside the gene matches. The CDR3 loop is CSARRGLAGLTDTQYF. The CDR3 bases are TGCAGTGCTAGAAGGGGGTTAGCGGGACTCACAGATACGCAGTATTTT.

This chain connects TRBV5-5 to TRBJ2-1, with D unresolved. The V end lost 6 bases, the J end lost 2 bases, and 15 bases lay between the germline ends. This CDR3 spans 15 amino acids. The germline CDR1 and CDR2 sequences are SGHKS and YYEKEE (reference sequence). The CDR3 DNA follows: TGTGCCAGCAACCTACTATCCCGAGCCTACAATGAGCAGTTCTTC. Amino acid sequence: CASNLLSRAYNEQFF. Full variable domain (outside the CDR3, taken from reference TRBV5-5 and TRBJ2-1): DAGVTQSPTHLIKTRGQQVTLRCSPISGHKSVSWYQQVLGQGPQFIFQYYEKEERGRGNFPDRFSARQFPNYSSELNVNALLLGDSALYLCASNLLSRAYNEQFFGPGTRLTVL.

In its sample, this clonotype was seen many times. This sequence joins TRBV12-3 or TRBV12-4 and TRBJ2-7, with 10 nucleotides matching TRBD1. CDR3 length equals 15 residues. V was clipped by 7 bases and J by 1 base; unmatched bases: 7. CDR3 bases: TGTGCCAGCAACACCGGGACAGGGGTATCCTACGAGCAGTACTTC. Its protein is CASNTGTGVSYEQYF.

This clonotype was found a few times. The chain combines TRBV18 with TRBJ2-2; tentatively, D is TRBD1 (6 bases). CDR1 and CDR2 from the germline V gene are KGHSH and LQKENI. The CDR3 is 19 amino acids. Trimming took 3 bases from V and 1 from J, leaving 21 bases between them. The CDR3 here is CASSPIPQSEGGNTGELFF. The CDR3, as DNA: TGTGCCAGCTCACCGATTCCACAGTCGGAAGGGGGGAACACCGGGGAGCTGTTTTTT.

This clonotype was counted many times. The gene calls are TRBV6-5 and TRBJ2-3; D uncertain. The ends were cut back, 2 bases at V and 7 bases at J, with 10 bases in the middle. Germline values: CDR1 MNHEY, CDR2 SVGAGI. The CDR3 loop spans 13 amino acids. CDR3 protein: CASSYRGDNTQYF. In nucleotides, the CDR3 is TGTGCCAGCAGTTACCGAGGTGATAATACGCAGTATTTT.

V usage is TRBV5-1 and J usage is TRBJ2-7, with D perhaps TRBD1 or TRBD2 (5 bases each). The CDR3 sequence is 14 residues long. In germline, CDR1 is SGHRS, CDR2 YFSETQ. Trimming cost V 2 bases and J 4 bases, with 13 bases left between them. The CDR3 here is CASSFGTLIYEQYF. The CDR3 region has the DNA TGCGCCAGCAGCTTCGGGACGCTAATTTACGAGCAGTACTTC.

The chain carries TRBV18 and TRBJ2-7, with 8 bases matching TRBD1. The length of the CDR3 is 15 residues. J was trimmed by 4 bases and V by 4 bases; bases with no gene match: 9. Germline loops: CDR1 KGHSH, CDR2 LQKENI. CDR3 sequence: CASSLFQTGAYEQYF. The CDR3 DNA reads as TGTGCCAGCTCACTTTTCCAGACAGGGGCGTACGAGCAGTACTTC.

The table lists this clonotype with a few counts. The chain is built from TRBV5-5 and TRBJ2-5, with TRBD2 identical over 8 bases. V lost 1 base to trimming and J lost 5 bases; unmatched junction nucleotides: 7. This CDR3 comprises 15 residues. Germline CDR1 is SGHKS and CDR2 is YYEKEE (reference sequence). This CDR3 is CASSLSSGSYETQYF. In nucleotides, the CDR3 is TGTGCCAGCAGCTTGTCCAGCGGGAGTTATGAGACCCAGTACTTC.

About this clonotype itself: The junction shows a germline mismatch at one end, possibly a read error. The chain joins TRBV11-2 to TRBJ2-1, with D tentatively TRBD2 (6 bases). This CDR3 is built from 13 residues. In germline, CDR1 is SGHAT, CDR2 FQNNGV. This CDR3 is CASSLAGGSGRLF. The DNA of the CDR3 is TGTGCCAGCAGCTTAGCCGGGGGATCGGGGCGACTCTTC. The full variable domain, rest sourced from reference TRBV11-2 and TRBJ2-1, is EAGVAQSPRYKIIEKRQSVAFWCNPISGHATLYWYQQILGQGPKLLIQFQNNGVVDDSQLPKDRFSAERLKGVDSTLKIQPAKLEDSAVYLCASSLAGGSGRLFGPGTRLTVL.

This sequence joins TRBV5-1 and TRBJ1-2; D possibly corresponds to TRBD1 (6 bases). CDR3 size: 17 residues. In germline, CDR1 is SGHRS, CDR2 YFSETQ. V was trimmed by 4 bases and J by 2 bases, leaving 21 bases between them. The CDR3 protein is CASSPEGGRARNYGYTF. The CDR3 DNA reads TGCGCCAGCAGCCCCGAAGGGGGAAGGGCTAGAAACTATGGCTACACCTTC.

This clonotype was detected a few times. V gene TRBV4-2 combines with J gene TRBJ2-7; D perhaps matches TRBD2 (6 bases). The germline gives CDR1 LGHNA, CDR2 YNFKEQ. This CDR3 contains 12 residues. V lost 4 bases, J lost 6 bases, and 10 bases lay in between. The CDR3 nucleotides are TGTGCCAGCAGCCCCGGGACTCTCGAGCAGTACTTC. Protein sequence: CASSPGTLEQYF.

As regards this clonotype: Since a much larger clone is just one base distant, this may be a read error. The rearrangement links TRBV12-3 or TRBV12-4 to TRBJ2-5, with a possible D match to TRBD1 (5 bases). The CDR3 is 19 residues long. The CDR3 nucleotides are TGTGCCATCAGTCCGTCTCTAATCTTTGCAGGGTTGCATGCAGAGACCCAGTACTTC. Translated, it gives CAISPSLIFAGLHAETQYF.

This clonotype appeared many times. The J gene is TRBJ1-5, the V gene TRBV20-1; 9 nucleotides match TRBD1. From germline, CDR1 is DFQATT and CDR2 SNEGSKA (reference sequence). Trimming cost V 5 bases and J 3 bases; bases outside gene matches: 11. This CDR3 has 16 residues. CDR3: CSASSGTGTSNQPQHF. The CDR3 DNA reads as TGCAGTGCTTCATCCGGGACAGGGACCTCCAATCAGCCCCAGCATTTT.

This clonotype came up many times. The chain couples TRBV25-1 to TRBJ2-1; the match to TRBD2 covers 11 bases. The germline V gene has CDR1 MGHDK and CDR2 SYGVNS. V lost 1 base to trimming and J lost 3 bases; unmatched junction nucleotides: 11. The CDR3 is 19 residues long. In DNA form, the CDR3 reads TGTGCCAGCAGTGAATGGGGATGGCTAGCGGGGGGTTACTACAATGAGCAGTTCTTC. Its translation is CASSEWGWLAGGYYNEQFF. Together with reference TRBV25-1 and TRBJ2-1, the CDR3 gives the full variable domain: EADIYQTPRYLVIGTGKKITLECSQTMGHDKMYWYQQDPGMELHLIHYSYGVNSTEKGDLSSESTVSRIRTEHFPLTLESARPSHTSQYLCASSEWGWLAGGYYNEQFFGPGTRLTVL.

The sample holds one count of this clonotype. This chain connects TRBV20-1 to TRBJ2-1, with D tentatively TRBD2 (6 bases). This CDR3 comprises 16 residues. Trimming removed 6 bases from V and 6 bases from J, with 24 bases in between. The germline V gene encodes CDR1 DFQATT and CDR2 SNEGSKA (reference sequence). In DNA form, the CDR3 reads TGCAGTGCGGCCTCCGCTAGCGATTCGTGGTCCAATGAGCAGTTCTTC. Translation gives CSAASASDSWSNEQFF.

This clonotype has ten or more counts. The J gene is TRBJ2-2, the V gene TRBV5-1; 8 bases agree with TRBD1. Germline CDR1 reads SGHRS; CDR2 reads YFSETQ. J gave up 4 bases and V 5 bases, and 10 bases lay outside the gene matches. The CDR3 covers 16 residues. CDR3 sequence reads: CASSQTGGHGTGELFF. DNA of the CDR3: TGCGCCAGCAGTCAAACAGGGGGGCATGGCACCGGGGAGCTGTTTTTT.

This chain uses TRBV6-2 or TRBV6-3 with TRBJ2-7; D not resolved. The CDR3 covers 15 residues. The V gene lost 6 bases and the J gene lost 3 bases, with 18 bases spanning the gap. Looked up from germline, CDR1 is MNHEY and CDR2 is SVGEGT. The CDR3 DNA sequence: TGTGCCAGCAGCCTAACCCCTAGTTTCGTCTACGAGCAGTACGTC. It yields the protein CASSLTPSFVYEQYV.

This clonotype was observed a few times. This chain links TRBV7-8 with TRBJ1-5; D is possibly TRBD1 (5 bases). This CDR3 is 15 amino acids long. Germline V gene data show CDR1 as SGHVS and CDR2 as FQNEAQ. V lost 5 bases and J 7 bases, leaving 18 bases between the germline ends. The CDR3 protein is CASSPGPGILQPQHF. The CDR3 DNA sequence: TGTGCCAGCAGCCCCGGCCCAGGGATCTTGCAGCCCCAGCATTTT.

There are a few counts of this clonotype. The chain links TRBV12-3 or TRBV12-4 to TRBJ2-1; TRBD1 agrees at 7 bases. The V and J ends lost 6 bases and 14 bases, in that order; junction bases with no gene match: 7. The CDR3 is made up of 11 amino acids. The CDR3 DNA reads TGTGCCAGCAGCGGGACAGCCGCGAAGTTCTTC. Protein product: CASSGTAAKFF.

This clonotype was detected only a few times. As DNA, the CDR3 is TGCAGTGCTAGAGGACTTGACAACACCGGGGAGCTGTTTTTT. Its protein product is CSARGLDNTGELFF. V is TRBV20-1 and J is TRBJ2-2, with D unclear. The CDR3 is 14 amino acids. V dropped 1 base and J dropped 2 bases, with 8 bases sitting between them. Germline-derived CDR1 and CDR2 are DFQATT and SNEGSKA (reference sequence).

In this sample, this clonotype turned up many times. The V gene is TRBV2, the J gene TRBJ2-1; 7 bases agree with TRBD1. The CDR3 covers 14 residues. The trim removed 6 bases at V and 7 bases at J, leaving 9 bases unmatched. Germline CDR1 reads SNHLY; CDR2 reads FYNNEI. The CDR3 spells CASRTDRSSNEQFF. DNA for the CDR3: TGTGCCAGCAGGACGGACAGGAGCTCTAATGAGCAGTTCTTC.

J is TRBJ2-7 and V is TRBV20-1; 9 bases are shared with TRBD1. The CDR3 has 15 amino acids. With V trimmed by 5 bases and J by 0 bases, 8 bases remained unmatched. Per germline, CDR1 DFQATT and CDR2 SNEGSKA (reference sequence). The CDR3 sequence is CSALNGQGSSYEQYV. The CDR3 bases are TGCAGTGCTCTCAATGGACAGGGGAGCTCCTACGAGCAGTACGTC.

V gene TRBV12-3 or TRBV12-4 combines with J gene TRBJ2-7; D possibly matches TRBD1 or TRBD2 (5 bases each). Trimming took off 3 bases at V and 6 bases at J, with 12 bases between the two ends. The CDR3 spans 13 residues. The CDR3 nucleotides are TGTGCCAGCAGTTTCGGCACTGGGGGCGAGCAGTACGTC. Its protein product is CASSFGTGGEQYV.